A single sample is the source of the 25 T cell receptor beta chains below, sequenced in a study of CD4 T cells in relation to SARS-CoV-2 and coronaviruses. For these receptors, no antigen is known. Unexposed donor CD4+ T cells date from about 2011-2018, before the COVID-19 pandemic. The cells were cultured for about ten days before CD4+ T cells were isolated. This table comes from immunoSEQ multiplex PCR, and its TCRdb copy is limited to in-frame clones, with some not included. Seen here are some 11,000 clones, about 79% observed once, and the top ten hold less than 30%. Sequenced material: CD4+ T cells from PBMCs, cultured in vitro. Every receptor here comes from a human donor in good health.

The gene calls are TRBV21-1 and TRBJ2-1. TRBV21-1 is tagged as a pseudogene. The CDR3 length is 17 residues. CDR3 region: CASSKTIHRTIYNEQFF. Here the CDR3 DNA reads TGTGCCAGCAGCAAGACTATACACAGGACGATATACAATGAGCAGTTCTTC.

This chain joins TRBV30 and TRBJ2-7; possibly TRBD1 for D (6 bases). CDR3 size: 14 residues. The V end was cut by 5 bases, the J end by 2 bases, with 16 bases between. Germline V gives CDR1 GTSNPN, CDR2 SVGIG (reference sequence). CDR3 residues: CAWVGQTITYEQYF. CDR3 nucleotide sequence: TGTGCCTGGGTCGGACAGACGATTACCTACGAGCAGTACTTC. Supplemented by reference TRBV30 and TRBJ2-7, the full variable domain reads SQTIHQWPATLVQPVGSPLSLECTVEGTSNPNLYWYRQAAGRGLQLLFYSVGIGQISSEVPQNLSASRPQDRQFILSSKKLLLSDSGFYLCAWVGQTITYEQYFGPGTRLTVT.

CDR3 sequence: CASSTLDGGEQYF. As DNA, the CDR3 is TGTGCCAGCAGTACCCTCGACGGAGGCGAGCAGTACTTC. The chain has TRBV9 and TRBJ2-7; TRBD2 might be the D (5 bases). CDR1 SGDLS and CDR2 YYNGEE come from the germline V gene. Trimming took off 5 bases at V and 6 bases at J, with 15 bases between the two ends. CDR3 length: 13 residues.

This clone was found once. In DNA, the CDR3 is TGTGCCAGTAGGACAGGGCGCTCTGGGGACTATGGCTACACCTTC. This gives the protein CASRTGRSGDYGYTF. The chain carries TRBV7-2 and TRBJ1-2; 8 bases align to TRBD1. V was pared by 9 bases and J by 3 bases, with 12 bases of the junction left unmatched. The CDR3 totals 15 residues. Germline CDR1 and CDR2: SGHTA and FQGNSA.

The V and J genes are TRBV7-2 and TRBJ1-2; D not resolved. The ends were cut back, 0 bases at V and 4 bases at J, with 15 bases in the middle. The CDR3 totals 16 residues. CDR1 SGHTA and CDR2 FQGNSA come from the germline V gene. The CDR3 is CASSLAPGVRAYGYTF. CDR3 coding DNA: TGTGCCAGCAGCTTAGCGCCGGGCGTTAGGGCCTATGGCTACACCTTC.

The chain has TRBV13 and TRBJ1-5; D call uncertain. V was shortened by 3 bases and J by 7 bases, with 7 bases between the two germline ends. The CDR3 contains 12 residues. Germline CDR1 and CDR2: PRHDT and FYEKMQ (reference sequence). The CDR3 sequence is CASSFLGQPQHF. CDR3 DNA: TGTGCCAGCAGCTTCTTGGGGCAGCCCCAGCATTTT.

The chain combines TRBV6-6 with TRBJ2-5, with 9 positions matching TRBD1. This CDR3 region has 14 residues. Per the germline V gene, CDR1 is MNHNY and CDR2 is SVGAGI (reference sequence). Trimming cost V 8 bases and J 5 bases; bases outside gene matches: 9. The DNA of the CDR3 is TGTGCCAGCGGATCCGGGACAGGGTTTGAGACCCAGTACTTC. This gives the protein CASGSGTGFETQYF.

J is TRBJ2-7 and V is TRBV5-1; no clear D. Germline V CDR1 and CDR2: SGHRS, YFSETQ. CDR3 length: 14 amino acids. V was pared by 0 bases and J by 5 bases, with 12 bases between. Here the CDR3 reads CASSLAPASNEQYF. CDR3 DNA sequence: TGCGCCAGCAGCTTGGCCCCCGCTAGTAACGAGCAGTACTTC.

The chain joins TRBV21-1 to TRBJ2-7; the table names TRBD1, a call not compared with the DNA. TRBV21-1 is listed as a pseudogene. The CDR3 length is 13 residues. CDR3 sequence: CASFRDSRNEQYF. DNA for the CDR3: TGTGCCAGCTTCCGGGACAGTAGGAACGAGCAGTACTTC.

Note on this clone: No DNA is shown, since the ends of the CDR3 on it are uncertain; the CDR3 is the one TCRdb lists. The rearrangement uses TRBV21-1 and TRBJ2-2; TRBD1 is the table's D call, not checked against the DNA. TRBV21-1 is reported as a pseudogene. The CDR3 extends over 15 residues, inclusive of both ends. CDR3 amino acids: CASSNWGLGTGELFF.

This CDR3 is CASSPATGGRGTEAFF. DNA of the CDR3: TGTGCCAGCTCACCAGCCACAGGGGGCAGGGGAACTGAAGCTTTCTTT. The rearrangement joins TRBV18 to TRBJ1-1; 9 bases fit TRBD1. Germline loops: CDR1 KGHSH, CDR2 LQKENI. This CDR3 is built from 16 residues. With V trimmed by 2 bases and J by 5 bases, 9 bases remained unmatched.

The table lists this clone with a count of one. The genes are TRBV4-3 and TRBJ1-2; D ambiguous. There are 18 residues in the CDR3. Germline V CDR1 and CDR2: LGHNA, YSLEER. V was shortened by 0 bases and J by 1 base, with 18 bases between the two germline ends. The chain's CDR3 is CASSQDSGQVSHNYGYTF. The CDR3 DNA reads TGCGCCAGCAGCCAAGATAGTGGCCAGGTTAGTCATAACTATGGCTACACCTTC.

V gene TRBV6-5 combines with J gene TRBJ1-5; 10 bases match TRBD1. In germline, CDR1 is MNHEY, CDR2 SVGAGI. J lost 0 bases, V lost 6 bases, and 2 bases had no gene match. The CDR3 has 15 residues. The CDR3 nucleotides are TGTGCCAGCAGACGACAGGGGGCTAGCAATCAGCCCCAGCATTTT. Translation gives CASRRQGASNQPQHF.

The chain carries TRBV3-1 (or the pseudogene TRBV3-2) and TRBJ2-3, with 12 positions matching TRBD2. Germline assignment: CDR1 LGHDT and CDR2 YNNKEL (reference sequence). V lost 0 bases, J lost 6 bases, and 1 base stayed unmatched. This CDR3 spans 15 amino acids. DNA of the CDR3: TGTGCCAGCAGCCAAGACCTAGCGGGGGGGGATACGCAGTATTTT. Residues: CASSQDLAGGDTQYF.

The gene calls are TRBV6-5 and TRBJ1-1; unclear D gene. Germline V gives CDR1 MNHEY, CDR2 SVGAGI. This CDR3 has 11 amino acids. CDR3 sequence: CAGDSSTEAFF. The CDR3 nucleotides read TGTGCGGGTGACTCTAGCACTGAAGCTTTCTTT.

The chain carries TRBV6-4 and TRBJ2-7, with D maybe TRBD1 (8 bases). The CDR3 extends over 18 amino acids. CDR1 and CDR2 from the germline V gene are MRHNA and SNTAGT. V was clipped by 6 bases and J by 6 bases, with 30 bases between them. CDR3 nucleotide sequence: TGTGCCAGCAGCTCCGACAGGGGAGGGGGTGGAGGGTACGGCGAGCAGTACTTC. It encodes CASSSDRGGGGGYGEQYF.

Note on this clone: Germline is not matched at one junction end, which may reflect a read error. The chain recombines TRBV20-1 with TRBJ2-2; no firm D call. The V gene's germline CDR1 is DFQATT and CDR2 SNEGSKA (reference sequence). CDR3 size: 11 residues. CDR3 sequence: CSARVGGELFF. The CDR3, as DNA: TGCAGTGCCAGAGTTGGCGGGGAGCTGTTTTTT.

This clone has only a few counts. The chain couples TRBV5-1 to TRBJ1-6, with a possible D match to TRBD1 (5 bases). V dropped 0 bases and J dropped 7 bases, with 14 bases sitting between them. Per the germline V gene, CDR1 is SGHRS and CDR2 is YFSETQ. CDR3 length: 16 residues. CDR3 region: CASSLGGRAVNSPLHF. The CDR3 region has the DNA TGCGCCAGCAGCTTGGGAGGCAGGGCGGTGAATTCACCCCTCCACTTT.

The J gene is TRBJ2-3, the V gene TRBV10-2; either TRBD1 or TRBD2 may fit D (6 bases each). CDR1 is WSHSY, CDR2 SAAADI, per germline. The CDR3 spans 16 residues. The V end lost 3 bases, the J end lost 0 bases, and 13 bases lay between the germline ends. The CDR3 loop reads CASSDLGGPSTDTQYF. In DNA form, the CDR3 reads TGCGCCAGCAGTGACCTCGGGGGCCCAAGCACAGATACGCAGTATTTT.

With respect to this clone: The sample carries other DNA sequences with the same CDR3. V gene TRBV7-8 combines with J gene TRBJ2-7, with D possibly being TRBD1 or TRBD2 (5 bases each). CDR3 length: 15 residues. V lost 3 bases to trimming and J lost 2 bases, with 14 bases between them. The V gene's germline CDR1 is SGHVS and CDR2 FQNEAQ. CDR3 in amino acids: CASSLALGGPYEQYF. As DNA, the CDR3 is TGTGCCAGCAGCTTGGCGCTTGGGGGACCCTACGAGCAGTACTTC.

DNA of the CDR3: TGTGCCAGCAGCGAGAGGGCTAGCGGGAGGTTGGCAGATACGCAGTATTTT. This translates into CASSERASGRLADTQYF. The gene calls are TRBV11-2 and TRBJ2-3; 11 nucleotides match TRBD2. The ends lost 5 bases at V and 4 bases at J; junction bases unmatched: 11. Germline CDR1 SGHAT, CDR2 FQNNGV. The CDR3 covers 17 residues.

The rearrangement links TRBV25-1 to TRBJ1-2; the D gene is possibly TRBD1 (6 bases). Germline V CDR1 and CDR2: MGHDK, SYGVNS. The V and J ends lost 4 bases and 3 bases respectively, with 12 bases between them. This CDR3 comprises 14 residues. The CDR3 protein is CASSGTAAYYGYTF. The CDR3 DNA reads TGTGCCAGCAGTGGGACAGCAGCGTACTATGGCTACACCTTC.

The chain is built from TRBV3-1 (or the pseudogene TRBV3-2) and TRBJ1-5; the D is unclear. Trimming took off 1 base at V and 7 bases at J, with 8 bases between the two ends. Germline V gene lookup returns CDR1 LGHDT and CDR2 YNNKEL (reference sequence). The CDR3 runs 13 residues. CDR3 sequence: CASSQGRPQPQHF. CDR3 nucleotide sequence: TGTGCCAGCAGCCAAGGGAGACCGCAGCCCCAGCATTTT.

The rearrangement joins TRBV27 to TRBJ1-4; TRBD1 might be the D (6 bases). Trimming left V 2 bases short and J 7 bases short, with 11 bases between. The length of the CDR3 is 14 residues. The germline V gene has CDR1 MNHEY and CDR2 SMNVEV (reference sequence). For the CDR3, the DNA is TGTGCCAGCAGTTTACTGGGGGCGGGTGAAAAACTGTTTTTT. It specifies CASSLLGAGEKLFF.

The CDR3 reads CASSVAPGINTGELFF. DNA for the CDR3: TGTGCCAGCAGCGTAGCCCCAGGGATTAACACCGGGGAGCTGTTTTTT. The chain has TRBV9 and TRBJ2-2; D perhaps matches TRBD1 (5 bases). V lost 0 bases and J lost 2, with 11 bases in between. CDR3 length: 16 amino acids. Per the germline V gene, CDR1 is SGDLS and CDR2 is YYNGEE.